Here is one T cell receptor beta chain with its context. The authors prepared the TCRbeta library with unique molecular identifiers. TCRdb re-derived calls from the PCR reads in MiXCR, one entry per CDR3 protein. The sample carries over 400,000 distinct CDR3 sequences, about 12% recorded once. The sample originates from a study of T-cell reconstitution after alpha-beta-depleted transplantation in children. From germline, CDR1 is WSHSY and CDR2 SAAADI. The CDR3 sequence is 13 residues long. The junction had 7 bases not matched to a gene; V was cut back by 6 bases and J by 8 bases. This clonotype was obtained from a human donor who donated a stem cell graft to a child with combined immunodeficiency. J is TRBJ1-1 and V is TRBV10-2, with 9 positions matching TRBD1. The material was PBMCs from the stem cell graft donor, obtained from the stem cell graft. DNA of the CDR3: TGCGCCAGCAGCGGGGTAGGGACAGGGGAAGCTTTCTTT. This sequence encodes CASSGVGTGEAFF.